This T cell receptor beta chain was sequenced for a study of blood T cells in healthy people across ages. Trimming pared 6 bases from V and 4 bases from J, leaving 18 bases between. Germline CDR1 is LNHDA and CDR2 is SQIVND (reference sequence). CDR3 length equals 15 residues. Primed by a sample-barcoded 5' primer and a J-beta primer mix, a second PCR proceeded for roughly 7 to 11 cycles. Template switching added a 12-random-nucleotide identifier to every cDNA molecule. TCRdb analysed the 5' RACE reads with MiXCR anew, one entry per CDR3 protein. Found here are 650,000 to 800,000 distinct CDR3 sequences, 44% of them singletons; the top ten hold nearly 20%.

This clonotype was obtained from a man aged 55 to 70 in good health. Sequences were obtained from blood. The chain recombines TRBV19 with TRBJ1-2; D might be TRBD1 (6 bases). This CDR3 reads CASRAWTESSYGYTF. In nucleotides, the CDR3 is TGTGCCAGTAGAGCCTGGACAGAGAGCAGCTATGGCTACACCTTC.